One sample yielded the 2 T cell receptor beta chains listed below, sequenced in a study of radiotherapy plus CTLA-4 blockade in lung cancer. Some clones are missing from TCRdb's copy, which holds only in-frame ones; the method was immunoSEQ multiplex PCR. The profile covers some 50,000 clones, with 84% appearing a single time and approximately 5% taken by the ten largest. The source material was peripheral blood, sampled from a patient treated with radiotherapy plus ipilimumab. The receptors come from a human donor with non-small cell lung cancer whose response to radiotherapy plus ipilimumab could not be evaluated.

This clone was counted only a few times. The rearrangement links TRBV2 to TRBJ2-5; perhaps TRBD1 as D (5 bases). The DNA matches TRBJ2-7 better at its end, which makes the J call doubtful. The CDR3 sequence is 16 residues long. The germline gives CDR1 SNHLY, CDR2 FYNNEI. This CDR3 reads CASSERGFLRKDEQYF. The CDR3 nucleotides are TGTGCCAGCAGTGAAAGGGGATTCCTGAGGAAGGACGAGCAGTACTTC.

The V call is TRBV27, the J call TRBJ2-1; TRBD2 aligns across 8 bases. The germline V gene has CDR1 MNHEY and CDR2 SMNVEV (reference sequence). V was clipped by 6 bases and J by 4 bases; unmatched bases: 14. This CDR3 has 17 amino acids. The chain's CDR3 is CASSLLAVPGVYNEQFF. CDR3 in DNA: TGTGCCAGCAGCTTACTAGCGGTCCCAGGGGTTTACAATGAGCAGTTCTTC.